This T cell receptor beta chain comes out of a study of radiotherapy plus CTLA-4 blockade in lung cancer (dated by TCRdb to 2016 to 2019). For the wider study: Among the enrolled patients, 18% had an objective response, and about 31% reached disease control.

The CDR3, from cysteine to phenylalanine, totals 14 residues. Only CDR3 DNA is held: 42 bases, read in frame from base 1. V was cut back by 4 bases and J by 3 bases, leaving a gap of 12 bases between them. As encoded in the germline V gene, CDR1 is SGHAT while CDR2 is FQNNGV. In this study, focal radiation therapy paired with CTLA-4 blockade (ipilimumab) was tested in patients who had chemo-refractory metastatic non-small-cell lung cancer. Libraries were built with the immunoSEQ multiplex PCR assay. This immuneACCESS table, as held by TCRdb, lists in-frame sequences with V and J called but not all clones. Of the missing ones, under half trace to an unresolved V gene in checked studies; the others have no known cause. Here the sample has 80,000 or so clones; approximately 80% occur a single time. The ten largest clones represent 0.79% of the sample. Summary of the overall study and its limitations: After treatment with radiotherapy and ipilimumab, TCR clones that originated in tumors expanded in peripheral blood. Increased serum interferon-beta after radiation, together with early dynamic changes in blood T cell clones, were reported to be the strongest predictors of response.

In regard to this clone: What antigen it recognizes has not been identified. Base qualities are not provided; no much larger clone lies one nucleotide away.

The sequence was obtained from a human donor with non-small cell lung cancer who had stable disease on radiotherapy plus ipilimumab. The sample here was peripheral blood, taken from a patient treated with radiotherapy plus ipilimumab. The sequence joins TRBV11-2 to TRBJ1-1; no D gene is confidently identified. The CDR3 reads as follows: CASSYRRRDTEAFF. The nucleotide sequence is TGTGCCAGCAGCTATCGGAGGAGGGACACTGAAGCTTTCTTT.